What follows describes a single T cell receptor beta chain. This record comes from a study of cytomegalovirus exposure and HLA in healthy donors. Looked up from germline, CDR1 is MNHEY and CDR2 is SMNVEV (reference sequence). Trimming took off 2 bases at V and 4 bases at J, with 12 bases between the two ends. The CDR3 is 14 residues long. This PCR relied on a set of 60 Vbeta primers and 13 Jbeta primers. Some clones are missing from TCRdb's copy, which holds only in-frame ones; the method was immunoSEQ multiplex PCR. The sample has around 140,000 clones, almost 85% seen once. Every donor was a healthy person donating bone marrow.

This sequence was found in a woman between 35 and 50 years old in good health and CMV-seronegative. The sample consisted of PBMCs. This sequence joins TRBV27 and TRBJ2-7; no clear D. The CDR3 nucleotides read TGTGCCAGCAGTTTAGGCCCCATCTCATACGAGCAGTACTTC. Encoded protein: CASSLGPISYEQYF.